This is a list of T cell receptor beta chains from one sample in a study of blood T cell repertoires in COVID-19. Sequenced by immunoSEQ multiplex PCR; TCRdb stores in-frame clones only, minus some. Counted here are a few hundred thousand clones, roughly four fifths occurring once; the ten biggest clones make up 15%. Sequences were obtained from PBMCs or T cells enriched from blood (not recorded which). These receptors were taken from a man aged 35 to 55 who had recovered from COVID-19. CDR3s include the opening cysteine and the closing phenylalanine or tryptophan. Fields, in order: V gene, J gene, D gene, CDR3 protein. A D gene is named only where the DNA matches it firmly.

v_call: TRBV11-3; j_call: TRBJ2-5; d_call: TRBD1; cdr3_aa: CASSAQGRETQYF
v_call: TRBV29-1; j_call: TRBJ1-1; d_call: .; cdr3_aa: CSVETSTATEAFF
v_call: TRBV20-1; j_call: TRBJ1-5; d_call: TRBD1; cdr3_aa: CSASRTGSQPQHF
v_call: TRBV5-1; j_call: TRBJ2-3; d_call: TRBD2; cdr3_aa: CASSLALAGSTDTQYF
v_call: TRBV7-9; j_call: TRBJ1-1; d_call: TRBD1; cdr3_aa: CASSFGQGEAFF
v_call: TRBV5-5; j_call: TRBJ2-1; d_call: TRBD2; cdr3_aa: CASSSSGGAWNEQFF
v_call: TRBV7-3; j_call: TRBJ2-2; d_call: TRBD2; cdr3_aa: CASSLGLAVNTGELFF
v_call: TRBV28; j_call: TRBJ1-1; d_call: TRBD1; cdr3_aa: CASSFTGGRAFF
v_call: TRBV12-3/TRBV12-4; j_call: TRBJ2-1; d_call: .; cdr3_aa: CASSLSNEQFF
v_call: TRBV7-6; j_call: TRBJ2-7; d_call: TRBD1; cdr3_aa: CASSFADRGEQYF